Each of the 7 T cell receptor beta chains below was sequenced from the same sample in a study of T cell responses to AZD1222 COVID-19 vaccine. Assay: immunoSEQ multiplex PCR; the TCRdb copy retains only in-frame clones and omits some. This sample has about 90,000 clones, with approximately 86% found just once. The sample was peripheral blood, taken on day 0 of AZD1222 vaccination. These receptor sequences come from an adult in good health.

The chain carries TRBV27 and TRBJ2-3; TRBD1 might be the D (6 bases). In germline, CDR1 is MNHEY, CDR2 SMNVEV (reference sequence). The CDR3 has 15 residues. Between the trimmed V and J ends, which lost 5 bases and 2 bases, there was a span of 14 bases. The CDR3 region is CASSPWGRTTDTQYF. For the CDR3, the DNA is TGTGCCAGCAGTCCTTGGGGGCGTACCACAGATACGCAGTATTTT.

V and J are TRBV27 and TRBJ2-7, with 11 bases fitting TRBD2. Germline V gives CDR1 MNHEY, CDR2 SMNVEV (reference sequence). V lost 2 bases, J lost 5 bases, and 11 bases stayed unmatched. The CDR3 sequence is 17 residues long. This chain's CDR3 is CASSLNPFSGREDEQYF. The CDR3 DNA sequence: TGTGCCAGCAGTTTAAACCCTTTTAGCGGGAGGGAGGACGAGCAGTACTTC.

The chain is built from TRBV7-9 and TRBJ2-6; D call uncertain. V shed 1 base and J shed 0 bases, with 7 bases lying between them. Germline CDR1 and CDR2: SEHNR and FQNEAQ (reference sequence). The length of the CDR3 is 16 residues. This CDR3 is CASSLEPPSGANVLTF. DNA for the CDR3: TGTGCCAGCAGCTTAGAGCCGCCCTCTGGGGCCAACGTCCTGACTTTC.

The V gene is TRBV5-1, the J gene TRBJ2-1, with D tentatively TRBD2 (5 bases). CDR3 size: 15 residues. CDR1 is SGHRS, CDR2 YFSETQ, per germline. V lost 4 bases and J 0 bases, leaving 11 bases between the germline ends. The CDR3, as DNA: TGCGCCAGCAGCCCTACGGGGAGCTCCTACAATGAGCAGTTCTTC. Protein product: CASSPTGSSYNEQFF.

CDR3 residues: CASSLAGDVDTQYF. CDR3 in DNA: TGTGCCAGCAGCTTGGCGGGAGACGTAGATACGCAGTATTTT. The chain uses TRBV5-8 and TRBJ2-3; D perhaps matches TRBD2 (6 bases). V lost 0 bases to trimming and J lost 5 bases, with 10 bases between them. Germline V CDR1 and CDR2: SGHTS, YDEGEE. This CDR3 is 14 amino acids long.

This sequence joins TRBV18 and TRBJ2-3; TRBD1 matches at 9 bases. V dropped 4 bases and J dropped 5; count of bases not matched to a gene: 19. CDR1 and CDR2 from the germline V gene are KGHSH and LQKENI. This CDR3 region has 19 residues. The CDR3 here is CASSRNRGQGPGVGDTQYF. The CDR3 DNA reads as TGTGCCAGCTCACGTAATAGGGGACAGGGCCCCGGGGTCGGAGATACGCAGTATTTT.

The chain recombines TRBV15 with TRBJ2-5; D call uncertain. V was cut by 6 bases and J by 5 bases, with 10 bases left in between. Per germline, CDR1 LNHNV and CDR2 YYDKDF (reference sequence). The CDR3 has 12 amino acids. The CDR3 bases are TGTGCCACCAGAGAGAACTGGGAGACCCAGTACTTC. This sequence encodes CATRENWETQYF.